This entry features one T cell receptor beta chain sequence. The data were obtained in a study of blood T cell repertoires in COVID-19. Turning to the study itself: Samples came from the United States, Italy and Spain, spanning acute and convalescent COVID-19. The cDNA or gDNA used as material had been derived from T cells, B-cell-depleted T cells, or PBMCs.

Profiling relied on immunoSEQ multiplex PCR, and the TCRdb table lists in-frame clones only, not all of them. The sample gives around 58,000 clones, roughly 85% of which show up once; around two fifths is in the top ten. The CDR3 loop spans 16 amino acids. The trim removed 4 bases at V and 2 bases at J, leaving 7 bases unmatched. The germline V gene has CDR1 LGHNA and CDR2 YSLEER. Seattle participants joined during active infection and were tracked over time. The TCR sequence derives from a woman aged 55 to 70 with COVID-19, enrolled during active disease. The V and J genes are TRBV4-3 and TRBJ2-3; TRBD2 agrees at 9 bases. Input material: peripheral blood. The CDR3 sequence: CASSLGLARNTDTQYF. The CDR3 DNA is TGCGCCAGCAGCCTCGGACTAGCGCGAAACACAGATACGCAGTATTTT.